The T cell receptor (beta chain) under discussion was sequenced for a study of CD8 T cells in ankylosing spondylitis. This CDR3 has 12 amino acids. V was trimmed by 11 bases and J by 6 bases, leaving 16 bases between them. CDR1 is MNHNS, CDR2 SASEGT, per germline. TCRdb passed the 5' RACE reads through MiXCR, listing each CDR3 protein once. Of a few hundred thousand distinct CDR3 sequences in the sample, roughly 20% were seen once. This clonotype originated in a male donor with ankylosing spondylitis or in good health (not recorded which). The rearrangement links TRBV6-1 to TRBJ1-2, with D unclear. Sequenced input: blood, either unsorted or a sorted T cell fraction (not recorded which). CDR3 amino acids: CAAAQWADGYTF. The CDR3 nucleotides read TGTGCCGCGGCTCAGTGGGCGGATGGCTACACCTTC.